This T cell receptor (beta chain) was identified in a study of blood T cell repertoires in COVID-19. Per the original methods: It was from reference gene primer amplification that nucleated cell counts were estimated. TCRdb keeps only in-frame clones here, not all; method: immunoSEQ multiplex PCR. Clonal size and the V and J genes are those of that table, whereas D and trimming came from the DNA. This table has roughly 150,000 clones, around four fifths appearing once. Trimming took 0 bases from V and 0 from J; bases not matched to a gene: 4. Per germline, CDR1 SGHTS and CDR2 YDEGEE. The CDR3 is 16 residues long.

V and J are TRBV5-8 and TRBJ2-5; the match to TRBD2 covers 8 bases. The TCR sequence derives from an elderly woman with COVID-19, enrolled during active disease. The source material was peripheral blood. The chain's CDR3 is CASSLGLANDQETQYF. CDR3 DNA sequence: TGTGCCAGCAGCTTGGGACTAGCGAACGACCAAGAGACCCAGTACTTC.